A selection of T cell receptor beta chains follows, all from one sample in a study of blood T cell repertoires in COVID-19. This table comes from immunoSEQ multiplex PCR, and its TCRdb copy is limited to in-frame clones, with some not included. The sample carries about 320,000 clones, roughly 90% recorded once. The sample consisted of PBMCs or T cells enriched from blood (not recorded which). The source of these receptors is a woman aged 25 to 39 who had been exposed to COVID-19. Each CDR3 is given with its conserved first and last residue. Fields, in order: J gene, D gene, clone size, V gene, CDR3 DNA, CDR3 protein. A D gene is named only where the DNA matches it firmly. Size is omitted from some rows. Given values are once, few, many or a class for expanded clones.

TRBJ2-7 TRBD1 - TRBV5-4 TGTGCCAGCAGCCCACCGCCCGGACAGGGTTTTCGCGAGCAGTACTTC CASSPPPGQGFREQYF
TRBJ1-1 - - TRBV27 TGTGCCAGCAAGGGGGTAGGCACTGAAGCTTTCTTT CASKGVGTEAFF
TRBJ2-2 TRBD2 - TRBV9 TGTGCCAGCAGCTTGGTCCCGGGACTAGCGCGCGGGACCGGGGAGCTGTTTTTT CASSLVPGLARGTGELFF
TRBJ1-6 - - TRBV2 TGTGCCAGCAGAGAGTTTTCACCCCTCCACTTT CASREFSPLHF
TRBJ1-5 TRBD1 once TRBV30 TGTGCCTGGGCCTCCGGGACAGGGAATCAGCCCCAGCATTTT CAWASGTGNQPQHF
TRBJ2-7 TRBD1 - TRBV15 TGTGCCACCAGCAGAGCCCTAGGCCTCCGGGACAGGGGCTCCTACGAGCAGTACTTC CATSRALGLRDRGSYEQYF
TRBJ2-5 TRBD2 - TRBV24-1 TGTGCCACCAGTGATTTGGGACTAGCGGGGGTTAGGGAGACCCAGTACTTC CATSDLGLAGVRETQYF
TRBJ1-2 - - TRBV27 TGTGCCAGCACCATCCGTGGGGGGGGGATATATGGCTACACCTTC CASTIRGGGIYGYTF
TRBJ2-1 - - TRBV3-1/TRBV3-2 TGTGCCAGCAGCCAAGGGTCATCCGGGGGCAATGAGCAGTTCTTC CASSQGSSGGNEQFF
TRBJ2-7 TRBD1 once TRBV6-5 TGTGCCAGCAGTTACTCGCGCAGGGGGTACGAGCAGTACTTC CASSYSRRGYEQYF
TRBJ1-3 - - TRBV5-1 TGCGCCAGCAGCTTAACAGGGTTGGACACCATATATTTT CASSLTGLDTIYF
TRBJ2-5 - - TRBV5-4 TGTGCCAGCAGCTCCACAGGGCGGGCAGAGACCCAGTACTTC CASSSTGRAETQYF
TRBJ2-7 - - TRBV11-2 TGTGCCAGCAGCTTCGGACTCAACTACGAGCAGTACTTC CASSFGLNYEQYF
TRBJ2-3 - - TRBV9 TGTGCCAGCAGCGTAGATGTCCAGACAGATACGCAGTATTTT CASSVDVQTDTQYF
TRBJ1-2 TRBD1 - TRBV18 TGTGCCAGCTCACCAGGACAGGGGGGTTATGGCTACACCTTC CASSPGQGGYGYTF
TRBJ2-1 TRBD2 - TRBV18 TGTGCCAGCTCAGGGACTAGCGGCGGCAATGAGCAGTTCTTC CASSGTSGGNEQFF
TRBJ1-3 - once TRBV12-3/TRBV12-4 TGTGCCAGCAGTTTCTTAAACACCATATATTTT CASSFLNTIYF
TRBJ2-2 TRBD2 - TRBV7-9 TGTGCCAGCAGCTTCCTACTAGCGGGGGGTCACACCGGGGAGCTGTTTTTT CASSFLLAGGHTGELFF
TRBJ1-2 TRBD1 - TRBV14 TGTGCCAGCAGCCAAGTCAGGGGGACTAACTATGGCTACACCTTC CASSQVRGTNYGYTF
TRBJ2-2 TRBD1 many TRBV27 TGTGCCAGCAGTTTCCCGGGACAGGTGGCCGGGGAGCTGTTTTTT CASSFPGQVAGELFF
TRBJ1-2 - - TRBV9 TGTGCCAGCAGCGGGGATCTATCGTCGGGGGGCTACACCTTC CASSGDLSSGGYTF
TRBJ2-1 - - TRBV10-3 TGTGCCATCAGTGAGGGGGCTGGGCAGTTCTTC CAISEGAGQFF
TRBJ1-4 TRBD1 - TRBV5-6 TGTGCCAGCAGCTTCTTTGGGACAGTATTCGATGCAACTAATGAAAAACTGTTTTTT CASSFFGTVFDATNEKLFF
TRBJ2-3 - - TRBV29-1 TGCAGCGCCGAGAATACAGATACGCAGTATTTT CSAENTDTQYF
TRBJ2-3 TRBD2 - TRBV19 TGTGCCAGTAGTAATTTCTTAGCGGGGGGGCCAGATACGCAGTATTTT CASSNFLAGGPDTQYF
TRBJ2-2 - - TRBV21-1 TGTGCCAGCAGCAACCCTGACCGAGGCGGTACTGGGGAGCTGTTTTTT CASSNPDRGGTGELFF
TRBJ1-2 TRBD1 - TRBV2 TGTGCCAGCAGCGTCGAACAGGGGGCGGGTGGCTACACCTTC CASSVEQGAGGYTF
TRBJ1-2 - - TRBV9 TGTGCCAGCAGCAAAGAGAGGGTAGGCTACACCTTC CASSKERVGYTF
TRBJ2-6 - - TRBV30 TGTGCCTGGAGTGTACCCGGGGAAGGGTCCTCTGGGGCCAACGTCCTGACTTTC CAWSVPGEGSSGANVLTF
TRBJ1-3 - - TRBV18 TGTGCCAGCTCACCACCCGGGTTCTCTGGAAACACCATATATTTT CASSPPGFSGNTIYF
TRBJ2-1 - - TRBV12-3/TRBV12-4 TGTGCCAGCAGTAAGGGGGTAAATGAGCAGTTCTTC CASSKGVNEQFF
TRBJ1-1 - - TRBV13 TGTGCCAGCAGCTTAGGTGGGGGCCGCACTGAAGCTTTCTTT CASSLGGGRTEAFF
TRBJ1-4 - - TRBV7-3 TGTGCCAGCAGCTTATACGAGGGAGAAAAACTGTTTTTT CASSLYEGEKLFF
TRBJ2-1 TRBD2 - TRBV5-1 TGCGCCAGCAGCTTCCTTCCCGGGGGGGTTAACAATGAGCAGTTCTTC CASSFLPGGVNNEQFF
TRBJ2-3 - - TRBV2 TGTGCCAGCAGTGTCGACTCCTTCACAGATACGCAGTATTTT CASSVDSFTDTQYF
TRBJ1-1 TRBD1 - TRBV19 TGTGCCAGTTTTGACAGACCAGGGACAGGGGCAGGAGAAGCTTTCTTT CASFDRPGTGAGEAFF
TRBJ2-7 - - TRBV18 TGTGCCAGCTCACCGAGGAACATCTACGAGCAGTACTTC CASSPRNIYEQYF